This TCR beta chain was retrieved from a study of blood T cell repertoires in COVID-19. Study as a whole: PBMCs, B-cell-depleted T cells, or T cells were the source of the cDNA or gDNA that made up the material.

Each participant's cohort was designated according to participant-reported clinical history. As originally analysed: Reference gene primer amplification yielded estimated nucleated cell counts. Profiling relied on immunoSEQ multiplex PCR, and the TCRdb table lists in-frame clones only, not all of them. V, J and clone size reflect that table, while D and trimming were determined from the DNA. The repertoire has more than 300,000 clones, 70% to 90% of them found once; the top ten carry about 4.2%. The material sequenced was PBMCs or T cells enriched from blood (not recorded which). The clonotype was recovered from a man younger than 45 who had recovered from COVID-19.

The CDR3 loop is CSVEVRGYGGVFSTDTQYF. The CDR3 nucleotides read TGCAGCGTTGAAGTGAGAGGGTACGGCGGGGTGTTTAGCACAGATACGCAGTATTTT. V gene TRBV29-1 combines with J gene TRBJ2-3; possible D gene TRBD2, 6 bases. The CDR3 length is 19 residues. Per germline, CDR1 SQVTM and CDR2 ANQGSEA. V shed 1 base and J shed 0 bases, with 23 bases lying between them.